What follows describes a single TCR beta chain. Its antigen is unidentified. Primers: 60 Vbeta forward and 13 Jbeta reverse. Under the authors' procedure: An analysis performed later counted 75 million to 80 million unique TCR beta chains (roughly 11 million of them shared). The method was immunoSEQ multiplex PCR; TCRdb's version includes in-frame clones alone and lacks a portion of them. D and trimming come from the DNA, and the V and J calls and clone size come from that table. The table records 90,000 to 120,000 clones, 10% of them present only once. The data were obtained in a study of cytomegalovirus exposure and HLA in healthy donors. Study conclusions and caveats: Sequencing probably produced one cluster of sequence variants that were highly shared. What TCR beta sequences reportedly achieved was accurate prediction of HLA-A and HLA-B alleles in most subjects.

V lost 1 base and J lost 0, with 10 bases in between. The germline V gene has CDR1 LGHNA and CDR2 YNFKEQ. The CDR3 contains 16 residues. The sample was PBMCs. The source is a man in his forties in good health and CMV-seropositive. This chain connects TRBV4-2 to TRBJ1-5; D is ambiguous. The chain's CDR3 is CASSQVADFSNQPQHF. The DNA for the CDR3 is TGTGCCAGCAGCCAAGTGGCCGACTTTAGCAATCAGCCCCAGCATTTT.